A selection of T cell receptor beta chains follows, all from one sample in a study of T-cell memory formation after mild COVID-19. MiXCR, applied by TCRdb to the 5' RACE reads, yields one record per CDR3 protein. Of approximately 400,000 distinct CDR3 sequences in the sample, over 15% are singletons; the top ten hold roughly 21%. The sample comprised PBMCs or a T cell subset sorted from them (not recorded which). Receptors originate from a young man who had mild COVID-19 (a few samples of this study predate the infection). Cell type and time point are not known. Both conserved end residues are part of each CDR3. The D gene is left open where the match is weak. Expanded clones get a size class; other rows say once, few or many, or leave the size out.

TRBD1	TRBV12-3/TRBV12-4	TRBJ1-1	NA	TGTGCCAGCAGGGGACAGGGGGCGAGGACTGAAGCTTTCTTT	CASRGQGARTEAFF
NA	TRBV10-3	TRBJ2-2	NA	TGTGCCATCAGTGAGATTCCAGAGCAGGGCCGAAACACCGGGGAGCTGTTTTTT	CAISEIPEQGRNTGELFF
TRBD2	TRBV6-5	TRBJ2-5	NA	TGTGCCAGCACCAAGGGGCTAGCGGGGGTGGAGACCCAGTACTTC	CASTKGLAGVETQYF
TRBD2	TRBV5-1	TRBJ2-3	few	TGCGCCAGCAGCTTGGTACGACTAGCGTCGGCAGATACGCAGTATTTT	CASSLVRLASADTQYF
TRBD2	TRBV12-3/TRBV12-4	TRBJ2-5	few	TGTGCCAGCAGAGGGACTAGCATTGAGACCCAGTACTTC	CASRGTSIETQYF
NA	TRBV5-1	TRBJ2-7	NA	TGCGCCAGCAGCTGTGTGTACGGAGGGGGCGGCGAGCAGTACTTC	CASSCVYGGGGEQYF
NA	TRBV6-5	TRBJ2-3	few	TGTGCCAGCAGTTACTCGTATACAGATACGCAGTATTTT	CASSYSYTDTQYF
NA	TRBV5-6	TRBJ2-1	few	TGTGCCAGCAGCTTGCCTGCCTACTCCTACAATGAGCAGTTCTTC	CASSLPAYSYNEQFF
NA	TRBV12-3/TRBV12-4	TRBJ2-7	NA	TGTGCAAGCACTGGTAGCGGCTACTACGAGCAGTACTTC	CASTGSGYYEQYF
TRBD1	TRBV5-4	TRBJ2-5	few	TGTGCCAGCAGATCAAGGACAGGGGGGCAAGAGACCCAGTACTTC	CASRSRTGGQETQYF
NA	TRBV7-9	TRBJ1-2	NA	TGTGCCAGCAGCTTCGGCGGAGCCCGGATCACTAACTATGGCTACACCTTC	CASSFGGARITNYGYTF
TRBD1	TRBV3-1	TRBJ2-1	many	TGTGCCAGCAGCTTGGGACAGGGGAGGGGTGAGCAGTTCTTC	CASSLGQGRGEQFF
TRBD1	TRBV18	TRBJ2-1	few	TGTGCCAGCTCACCAGGGGGACAGGGATTCGATGAGCAGTTCTTC	CASSPGGQGFDEQFF
NA	TRBV12-3/TRBV12-4	TRBJ1-1	few	TGTGCCAGCAGGGTCAGCAGGGGGAACACTGAAGCTTTCTTT	CASRVSRGNTEAFF
TRBD2	TRBV7-9	TRBJ2-1	NA	TGTGCCAGTCTAGCGGGTGGTTACAATGAGCAGTTCTTC	CASLAGGYNEQFF
NA	TRBV14	TRBJ1-5	NA	TGTGCCAGCAGCCAAGATCAGTATCAGCCCCAGCATTTT	CASSQDQYQPQHF
NA	TRBV7-9	TRBJ1-4	few	TGTGCCAGCACCGGCAGGGCTCTACCTGAAAAACTGTTTTTT	CASTGRALPEKLFF
NA	TRBV29-1	TRBJ2-5	NA	TGCAGCGTTTCAGGGCCGGGGGTGCTCCAAGAGACCCAGTACTTC	CSVSGPGVLQETQYF